This T cell receptor (beta chain) was profiled in a study of T cells in Graves' hyperthyroidism and ophthalmopathy. Study-wide context: It was at initial diagnosis, before any treatment, that peripheral blood was collected.

Study results and caveats: Most thyroid clonotypes expanded above 0.001 appeared in blood too.

RNA transcripts served as the template for amplifying TCR beta CDR3 regions. TCR CDR3 underwent first-round RT-PCR with the HTBI primer set. TCRdb reprocessed the multiplex PCR reads via MiXCR and lists one record per CDR3 protein. The sample lists approximately 330,000 distinct CDR3 sequences, around a fifth seen once, with around 45% in the top ten. Germline CDR1 PRHDT, CDR2 FYEKMQ (reference sequence). Trimming removed 3 bases from V and 1 base from J; junction bases left unmatched: 1. The CDR3 sequence is 15 residues long. This clonotype was recorded at least ten times. Antigen specificity is unknown. Calling Graves' hyperthyroidism stable meant ophthalmopathy did not progress within 18 months.

This chain joins TRBV13 and TRBJ2-4; 9 positions agree with TRBD1. Sequenced: blood. This receptor was obtained from a woman in her forties or fifties with Graves' hyperthyroidism. DNA for the CDR3: TGTGCCAGCAGCTTCGGACAGGGGGCCAAAAACATTCAGTACTTC. Its translation: CASSFGQGAKNIQYF. Full variable domain (outside the CDR3, taken from reference TRBV13 and TRBJ2-4): AAGVIQSPRHLIKEKRETATLKCYPIPRHDTVYWYQQGPGQDPQFLISFYEKMQSDKGSIPDRFSAQQFSDYHSELNMSSLELGDSALYFCASSFGQGAKNIQYFGAGTRLSVL.